This T cell receptor beta chain was obtained from a study of cytomegalovirus exposure and HLA in healthy donors. Study at large: An early release of data contained 70 million to 95 million unique TCRs, which came from HLA-typed donors. Genotyping of 430 or so donors showed that roughly 80% belonged to the Caucasian-associated ancestry cluster.

PCR was performed using 60 Vbeta and 13 Jbeta primers. Using immunoSEQ multiplex PCR, the repertoire was profiled, and TCRdb retains in-frame clones only, with some absent. The sample holds about 35,000 clones; 90% to 95% are singletons and the top ten take roughly 2.5%. To note about this clone: Its antigen is undetermined.

Study conclusions and caveats: Across all donors, roughly uniform sequencing depth was an assumption of the presence/absence analyses. Cytomegalovirus-associated status was assigned to about 180 TCR beta chains.

CDR3 size: 14 residues. V trimming: 4 bases; J trimming: 5 bases; junction bases outside the gene matches: 5. Germline loops: CDR1 MDHEN, CDR2 SYDVKM. The chain couples TRBV28 to TRBJ2-1, with 7 bases aligning to TRBD2. This clonotype was obtained from a woman younger than 35 in good health and CMV-seronegative. Specimen: PBMCs. For the CDR3, the DNA is TGTGCCAGCAGTTCTGGCGGGACTAACAATGAGCAGTTCTTC. It yields the protein CASSSGGTNNEQFF.